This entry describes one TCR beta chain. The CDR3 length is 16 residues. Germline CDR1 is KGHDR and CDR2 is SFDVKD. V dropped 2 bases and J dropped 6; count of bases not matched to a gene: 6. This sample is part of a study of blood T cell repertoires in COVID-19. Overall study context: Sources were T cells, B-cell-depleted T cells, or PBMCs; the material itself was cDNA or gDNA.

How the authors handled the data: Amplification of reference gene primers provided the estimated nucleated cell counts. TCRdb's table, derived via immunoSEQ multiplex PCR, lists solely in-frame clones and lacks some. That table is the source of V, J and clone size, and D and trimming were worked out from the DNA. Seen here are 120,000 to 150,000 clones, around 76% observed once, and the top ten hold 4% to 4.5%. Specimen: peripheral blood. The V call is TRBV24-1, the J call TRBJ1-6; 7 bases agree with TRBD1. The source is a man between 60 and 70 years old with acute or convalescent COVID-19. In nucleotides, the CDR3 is TGTGCCACCAGTGATTCGTCCGGGACAGCTAATTCACCCCTCCACTTT. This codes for CATSDSSGTANSPLHF.